This note documents a single T cell receptor (beta chain) sequence. This clone's antigen is unknown. No base quality values were provided; no much bigger clone lies one nucleotide off. These data belong to a study of blood T cell repertoires in COVID-19 (TCRdb year 2020). Some background on the complete study: Samples covering the acute and convalescent phases of COVID-19 were provided by collaborators in the United States, Italy and Spain. Sample metadata almost always included a de-identified subject ID, COVID-19 status, age in years and sex. Samples came from the ongoing ImmuneRACE study (first 160 participants) plus 1,254 subjects from 6 global collaborators. The repertoires were released in a freely available public database meant as a resource for research on the immune response to SARS-CoV-2. Where HLA class I and class II types were available, the types were taken from metadata supplied by the sample provider, not from assay-based typing. Deeply sampled blood TCRbeta repertoires from subjects exposed to, actively infected with, or recovered from COVID-19 were included in the dataset. The material from the prospective study consisted of cDNA or gDNA derived from T cells, B-cell-depleted T cells, or PBMCs.

The CDR3 covers 13 residues, taking in both the cysteine and the phenylalanine. Just CDR3 DNA is preserved here, 39 bases in frame from base 1. V lost 1 base and J lost 4 bases; the stretch between them is 7 bases long. Based on the germline V gene, the CDR1 and CDR2 sequences are SGHNT and YENEEA. The research as a whole found: The amount of clinical and demographic metadata varied by source and participant and was provided uncurated.

Samples from volunteer blood donors who had recovered from COVID-19 were contributed by a second Seattle source. Each collaborating institution followed its own protocols to collect whole blood in K2EDTA tubes. For TCRbeta analysis, collaborators shipped samples as frozen whole blood, isolated PBMCs, or DNA extracted from either of those sample types. TCRbeta CDR3 regions were amplified from genomic DNA by means of the immunoSEQ Assay, a bias-controlled multiplex PCR. On the study's bioinformatics: The number of nucleated cells in each sample was estimated from the amplification of reference gene primers within the assay. Sequence reads were collapsed and filtered to measure the absolute abundance of every unique TCRbeta CDR3 rearrangement. For each sample, productive Simpson clonality was calculated by taking the square root of Simpson's diversity index across productive rearrangements. TCRdb stores this immuneACCESS table with in-frame sequences only. Part of the clones is absent; in the studies checked, under half of the shortfall reflects unresolved V genes, and no reason is known for the rest. V and J calls plus clone size are reproduced from that table; the DNA served to infer D and trimming. A total of about 170,000 clones appear in this sample, 70% to 90% of them only once. Roughly 1.9% of the sample goes to the ten largest clones.

Sequences were obtained from peripheral blood. This chain is built from TRBV11-3 and TRBJ1-1; a confident D gene designation cannot be given. The origin of this receptor is a man in his fifties or sixties who had recovered from COVID-19. The sequenced DNA is TGTGCCAGCAGCTTAGTGCGGGGCACTGAAGCTTTCTTT. It translates as CASSLVRGTEAFF.